This is a list of T cell receptor beta chains from one sample in a study of control samples from healthy donors and cancer patients. Some clones are missing from TCRdb's copy, which holds only in-frame ones; the method was immunoSEQ multiplex PCR. The sample includes fewer than 500,000 clones, 75% to 95% of them seen just once. The specimen sequenced was PBMCs. These receptors were collected from a man in his forties with head and neck cancer. The CDR3 runs from the conserved cysteine through the conserved F or W. The D gene is left open where the match is weak.

d_gene	v_gene	len	CDR3aa
.	TRBV11-1	14	CASSDNTNTGELFF
.	TRBV3-1/TRBV3-2	14	CASSQEIGSYGYTF
.	TRBV7-9	14	CASTSQEAVYEQYF
TRBD2	TRBV28	17	CASRGLAGGPTYNEQFF
.	TRBV7-9	16	CASPVDTQNMNTEAFF
.	TRBV6-1	19	CASSESPPGIVNSGNTIYF
.	TRBV7-3	14	CASSPQWNTGELFF
.	TRBV23-1	12	CASSARADTQYF
.	TRBV2	14	CASSEGGTQETQYF
.	TRBV19	17	CASSIVPRSRVSETQYF
.	TRBV2	13	CASSERLGQPAFF
TRBD1	TRBV9	16	CASSQDTGQGAYEQYF
TRBD1	TRBV6-5	13	CASSGQGPGELFF
.	TRBV7-6	13	CASSADSYQPQHF
TRBD1	TRBV11-3	15	CASRPRDRATYEQYF
.	TRBV5-1	13	CASSFEYGYEQYF
.	TRBV18	14	CASSPSGSRDEQYF
.	TRBV11-2	15	CASSPGQISYNEQFF
.	TRBV5-1	12	CASSLVGETQYF
.	TRBV12-3/TRBV12-4	13	CASTGPPNYGYTF
.	TRBV5-8	17	CASSLAGRDRLGNTIYF
.	TRBV10-2	14	CASSESSSNQPQHF
.	TRBV21-1	10	CASSPRDRAF
TRBD1	TRBV9	14	CASSPGTVGEKLFF
.	TRBV11-2	16	CASSLEVKVYNSPLHF
.	TRBV19	12	CASRGSNQPQHF
.	TRBV2	12	CASRPFRPEAFF
TRBD2	TRBV27	18	CASSPPGGLAGGLGELFF
.	TRBV4-1	15	CASSLGTATGYGYTF
.	TRBV10-1	12	CASSSETDTQYF
.	TRBV27	15	CASSLGRDSYNEQFF
.	TRBV9	15	CASSVAWSASSEQFF
TRBD1	TRBV27	13	CASSHDRVQPQHF
TRBD1	TRBV10-3	12	CAISGGGDEQYF
TRBD1	TRBV3-1/TRBV3-2	17	CASSQTSPGGQRNEQFF
.	TRBV29-1	15	CSVEGGTFRDTEAFF
TRBD2	TRBV11-2	15	CASSSVWGGTDTQYF
.	TRBV5-5	15	CASSLIAGYSYEQYF
.	TRBV10-3	12	CAISESLDGYTF
.	TRBV6-5	13	CASSYSFQDTQYF
.	TRBV5-6	15	CASSLGPGRGTEAFF
.	TRBV28	12	CASRRLNYEQYF